This TCR beta chain is drawn from a study of CD8+ T cells in alopecia areata. Germline CDR1 reads SGHDN; CDR2 reads FVKESK. CDR3 length equals 15 residues. Trimming removed 1 base from V and 6 bases from J, with 13 bases in between. Treatment in this sample: oral pan-JAK inhibitor, 5-10 mg twice daily. TCR sequencing used cDNA made by reverse transcription of extracted RNA. The data were produced by immunoSEQ multiplex PCR, yet TCRdb's version contains in-frame clones alone and is incomplete. Among fewer than 250,000 clones listed, about 40% were seen once. This sequence joins TRBV14 and TRBJ1-5, with unresolved D. Sequencing used CD4+ T cells sorted from blood, obtained around week 36, from a patient treated with tofacitinib. The receptor was isolated from a human donor with alopecia areata. The CDR3 loop reads CASSQGKGVSQPQHF. The CDR3 bases are TGTGCCAGCAGCCAAGGGAAGGGTGTCAGTCAGCCCCAGCATTTT. The variable domain in full, with the rest retrieved from reference TRBV14 and TRBJ1-5, is EAGVTQFPSHSVIEKGQTVTLRCDPISGHDNLYWYRRVMGKEIKFLLHFVKESKQDESGMPNNRFLAERTGGTYSTLKVQPAELEDSGVYFCASSQGKGVSQPQHFGDGTRLSIL.